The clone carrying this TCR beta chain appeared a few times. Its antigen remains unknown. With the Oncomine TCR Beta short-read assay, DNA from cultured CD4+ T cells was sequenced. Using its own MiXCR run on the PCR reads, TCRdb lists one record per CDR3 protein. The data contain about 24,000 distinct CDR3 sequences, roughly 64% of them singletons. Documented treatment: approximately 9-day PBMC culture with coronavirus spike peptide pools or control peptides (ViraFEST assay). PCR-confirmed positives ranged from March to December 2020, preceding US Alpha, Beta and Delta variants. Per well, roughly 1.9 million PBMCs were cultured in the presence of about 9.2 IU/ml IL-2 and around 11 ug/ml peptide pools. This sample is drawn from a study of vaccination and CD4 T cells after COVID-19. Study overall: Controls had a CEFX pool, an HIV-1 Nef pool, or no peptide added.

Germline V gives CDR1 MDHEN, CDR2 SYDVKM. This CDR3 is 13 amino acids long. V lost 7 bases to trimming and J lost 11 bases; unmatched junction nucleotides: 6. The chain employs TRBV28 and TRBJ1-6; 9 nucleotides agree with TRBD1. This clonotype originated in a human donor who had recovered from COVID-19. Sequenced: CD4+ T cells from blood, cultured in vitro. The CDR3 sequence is CASNTGGGTPLHF. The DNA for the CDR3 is TGTGCCAGCAATACAGGGGGCGGGACACCCCTCCACTTT.